The 4 T cell receptor beta chains reported below all come from one sample, sequenced in a study of T cell changes during pregnancy in multiple sclerosis. Using immunoSEQ multiplex PCR, the repertoire was profiled, and TCRdb retains in-frame clones only, with some absent. The sample contains roughly 99,000 clones, 85% to 95% of which appear only once. Sequences were derived from peripheral blood, sampled in the third trimester of pregnancy. The receptors here all came from a female donor in good health, enrolled as a control in a pregnancy study.

The chain has TRBV7-9 and TRBJ2-3; 7 bases align to TRBD1. V was pared by 5 bases and J by 2 bases, with 13 bases of the junction left unmatched. This CDR3 spans 17 amino acids. Germline-derived CDR1 and CDR2 are SEHNR and FQNEAQ (reference sequence). The CDR3 loop is CASSPRQGMEPTDTQYF. The CDR3 nucleotides are TGTGCCAGCAGCCCGCGACAGGGAATGGAGCCCACAGATACGCAGTATTTT.

This chain uses TRBV6-5 with TRBJ1-4; D is perhaps TRBD1 (6 bases). The CDR3 totals 16 residues. Germline lookup yields CDR1 MNHEY and CDR2 SVGAGI. Trimming took off 0 bases at V and 7 bases at J, with 15 bases between the two ends. DNA for the CDR3: TGTGCCAGCAGTTACTCGAATGGGGGCAGGGGTGAAAAACTGTTTTTT. Its protein is CASSYSNGGRGEKLFF.

Details on this clone: Other DNA sequences in this sample translate to the same CDR3. The gene calls are TRBV27 and TRBJ2-3; D gene unclear. The germline CDR1 and CDR2 sequences are MNHEY and SMNVEV (reference sequence). V lost 5 bases and J 0 bases, leaving 3 bases between the germline ends. The CDR3 covers 12 residues. The CDR3 coding sequence is TGTGCCAGCAGTCCTAGCACAGATACGCAGTATTTT. This gives the protein CASSPSTDTQYF.

J is TRBJ1-2 and V is TRBV19, with TRBD1 identical over 9 bases. This CDR3 is built from 16 residues. The junction had 9 bases not matched to a gene; V was cut back by 1 base and J by 6 bases. CDR1 LNHDA and CDR2 SQIVND come from the germline V gene (reference sequence). The CDR3 region is CASSIAKPGQGHGYTF. As DNA, the CDR3 is TGTGCCAGTAGTATAGCGAAACCGGGACAGGGCCATGGCTACACCTTC.